These 15 T cell receptor beta chains originate from one sample sequenced in a study of cytomegalovirus exposure and HLA in healthy donors. PCR used 60 Vbeta primers and 13 Jbeta primers. Libraries were prepared by immunoSEQ multiplex PCR; TCRdb keeps only in-frame clonotypes and omits some of them. This table holds some 150,000 clones, approximately 64% found once. The sequenced material came from PBMCs. All receptors derive from a woman aged 40-49 years in good health and CMV-seronegative.

The CDR3 DNA reads as TGTGCCAGTAGTCGCAGTGAGGGCAATCAGCCCCAGCATTTT. Its translation: CASSRSEGNQPQHF. The chain combines TRBV19 with TRBJ1-5, with D unresolved. From germline, CDR1 is LNHDA and CDR2 SQIVND (reference sequence). This CDR3 has 14 residues. Trimming left V 5 bases short and J 2 bases short, with 10 bases between.

There are a few counts of this clone. The chain recombines TRBV2 with TRBJ2-5; 11 nucleotides agree with TRBD1. The CDR3 covers 15 residues. The V gene end was trimmed by 6 bases and the J gene end by 9 bases; junction bases not matched to a gene: 12. Germline CDR1 SNHLY, CDR2 FYNNEI. CDR3 coding DNA: TGTGCCAGCAGGCCCCGGGACAGGGGGATTGGGGCCCAGTACTTC. Translation: CASRPRDRGIGAQYF.

This clone was counted between two and nine times. The chain has TRBV21-1 and TRBJ1-4; TRBD1, the D gene given by the table, was not confirmed from the DNA. TRBV21-1 is given as a pseudogene. CDR3 length: 17 amino acids. CDR3 in DNA: TGTGCCAGCAGCAAAGCGCTTTTGGGGACAGCCAACGAAAAACTGTTTTTT. It is translated as CASSKALLGTANEKLFF.

This chain links TRBV30 with TRBJ2-5; TRBD2 matches at 15 bases. CDR3 length: 14 residues. Germline lookup yields CDR1 GTSNPN and CDR2 SVGIG (reference sequence). The V gene end was trimmed by 0 bases and the J gene end by 14 bases; junction bases not matched to a gene: 7. The CDR3 DNA reads TGTGCCTGGAGTGTGGAAGGGACTAGCGGGGGGCTCTACTTC. It encodes CAWSVEGTSGGLYF.

The chain uses TRBV6-6 and TRBJ1-5, with TRBD1 matching over 7 bases. Germline V gene data show CDR1 as MNHNY and CDR2 as SVGAGI (reference sequence). V trimming: 0 bases; J trimming: 8 bases; junction bases outside the gene matches: 1. The CDR3 runs 13 residues. The CDR3 sequence: CASSYSGGEPQHF. The CDR3 DNA follows: TGTGCCAGCAGTTACTCAGGGGGCGAGCCCCAGCATTTT.

The table lists this clone with a few counts. CDR3 protein: CASSPVFGQDYFGAFF. The CDR3 DNA follows: TGTGCCAGCAGCCCAGTTTTTGGACAGGACTATTTCGGAGCTTTCTTT. The rearrangement links TRBV6-6 to TRBJ1-1, with 7 bases that match TRBD1. Germline assignment: CDR1 MNHNY and CDR2 SVGAGI (reference sequence). This CDR3 has 16 residues. With V trimmed by 6 bases and J by 10 bases, 20 bases remained unmatched.

CDR3 bases: TGCAGCGTTACGACAGGTTGGCATGAGCAGTTCTTC. It codes for CSVTTGWHEQFF. The rearrangement joins TRBV29-1 to TRBJ2-1; tentative D call: TRBD1 (6 bases). V lost 5 bases, J lost 8 bases, and 13 bases lay in between. This CDR3 spans 12 amino acids. Germline loops: CDR1 SQVTM, CDR2 ANQGSEA.

The rearrangement uses TRBV7-2 and TRBJ2-2; possible D gene TRBD1, 6 bases. The V end lost 1 base, the J end lost 5 bases, and 14 bases lay between the germline ends. The CDR3 loop spans 16 amino acids. Germline CDR1 reads SGHTA; CDR2 reads FQGNSA. The CDR3 coding sequence is TGTGCCAGCAGCTTAGAAGCGTACAGGGCGACCGGGGAGCTGTTTTTT. Translation: CASSLEAYRATGELFF.

V gene TRBV5-6 combines with J gene TRBJ1-3, with 7 bases that match TRBD1. The CDR3 totals 16 residues. J gave up 0 bases and V 3 bases, and 6 bases lay outside the gene matches. Per the germline V gene, CDR1 is SGHDT and CDR2 is YYEEEE. CDR3 in DNA: TGTGCCAGCAGCTCCACAGGGGTGAGCTCTGGAAACACCATATATTTT. Protein sequence: CASSSTGVSSGNTIYF.

V is TRBV7-2 and J is TRBJ1-4, with D tentatively TRBD1 (6 bases). This CDR3 region has 14 residues. Germline V gene data show CDR1 as SGHTA and CDR2 as FQGNSA. Trimming shortened V by 4 bases and J by 4 bases, and 10 bases separated the two germline ends. The DNA of the CDR3 is TGTGCCAGCAGCTCGGACAGCGGTAATGAAAAACTGTTTTTT. Protein product: CASSSDSGNEKLFF.

This CDR3 reads CASSQEGTVRMGNTF. In DNA, the CDR3 is TGCGCCAGCAGCCAAGAAGGGACAGTTCGAATGGGGAACACCTTC. The chain carries TRBV4-1 and TRBJ1-2; TRBD1 matches at 7 bases. The germline V gene has CDR1 MGHRA and CDR2 YSYEKL. The length of the CDR3 is 15 residues. With 0 bases clipped from V and 12 bases from J, the junction kept 13 bases outside the gene matches.

The chain employs TRBV19 and TRBJ2-6; maybe TRBD1 (5 bases). Germline values: CDR1 LNHDA, CDR2 SQIVND (reference sequence). This CDR3 is built from 15 residues. Trimming shortened V by 4 bases and J by 0 bases, and 7 bases separated the two germline ends. The CDR3 bases are TGTGCCAGTAGTAACCAGGGCTCTGGGGCCAACGTCCTGACTTTC. It is translated as CASSNQGSGANVLTF.

In this sample, this clone turned up a few times. V usage is TRBV28 and J usage is TRBJ2-7; D call uncertain. Per the germline V gene, CDR1 is MDHEN and CDR2 is SYDVKM. Trimming pared 7 bases from V and 2 bases from J, leaving 6 bases between. The CDR3 spans 11 residues. The CDR3 reads CASTSPYEQYF. Here the CDR3 DNA reads TGTGCCAGCACCTCTCCCTACGAGCAGTACTTC.

V usage is TRBV27 and J usage is TRBJ2-5; possible D gene TRBD2, 5 bases. This CDR3 is 12 amino acids long. Germline V gene lookup returns CDR1 MNHEY and CDR2 SMNVEV (reference sequence). V shed 5 bases and J shed 7 bases, with 11 bases lying between them. CDR3 nucleotide sequence: TGTGCCAGCAGTCCGCTCCGGGGGACCCAGTACTTC. Translation: CASSPLRGTQYF.

This chain uses TRBV18 with TRBJ2-7, with 9 bases aligning to TRBD1. With 3 bases clipped from V and 7 bases from J, the junction kept 7 bases outside the gene matches. Germline CDR1 reads KGHSH; CDR2 reads LQKENI. This CDR3 spans 14 amino acids. CDR3 sequence reads: CASSPGTGLGEQYF. As DNA, the CDR3 is TGTGCCAGCTCACCGGGGACAGGGCTCGGGGAGCAGTACTTC. Full variable domain (missing parts from reference TRBV18 and TRBJ2-7): NAGVMQNPRHLVRRRGQEARLRCSPMKGHSHVYWYRQLPEEGLKFMVYLQKENIIDESGMPKERFSAEFPKEGPSILRIQQVVRGDSAAYFCASSPGTGLGEQYFGPGTRLTVT.